This entry lists 12 T cell receptor beta chains sequenced from one sample in a study of molecular identifiers for immune sequencing clone quantification. TCRdb passed the PCR reads through MiXCR, listing each CDR3 protein once. Here the sample spans roughly 90,000 distinct CDR3 sequences, about 20% being singletons. Specimen: naive CD8+ T cells from blood, with Jurkat cell RNA spiked in. Subset here: FACS-sorted CD8+CD4-CCR7+CD45RA+ naive T cells. The source is a human donor in good health. Some libraries in this study had Jurkat cell RNA spiked in.

The table lists this clonotype with many counts. In DNA form, the CDR3 reads TGTGCCAGCAGTCGCACAGGGCGCACAGATACGCAGTATTTT. Its protein is CASSRTGRTDTQYF. This chain connects TRBV27 to TRBJ2-3, with D possibly matching TRBD1 (6 bases). Germline CDR1 reads MNHEY; CDR2 reads SMNVEV (reference sequence). The CDR3 length is 14 residues. The V end lost 5 bases, the J end lost 1 base, and 10 bases lay between the germline ends.

The chain is built from TRBV5-8 and TRBJ1-3; D call uncertain. The germline gives CDR1 SGHTS, CDR2 YDEGEE. This CDR3 is 14 amino acids long. Trimming took 0 bases from V and 4 from J, leaving 8 bases between them. The CDR3 here is CASSLVSPGNTIYF. The CDR3 bases are TGTGCCAGCAGCTTGGTGTCTCCAGGAAACACCATATATTTT.

As for this clonotype: A much larger clone is a single base away; this may be a read error. The chain has TRBV6-1 and TRBJ2-1, with TRBD2 identical over 9 bases. Germline assignment: CDR1 MNHNS and CDR2 SASEGT. The CDR3 consists of 14 residues. CDR3 coding DNA: TGTGCCAGTGAACAACTAGCGGGTTACAATGAGCAGCTCTTC. The encoded protein is CASEQLAGYNEQLF.

This chain's CDR3 is CASSPWGYSNQPQHF. Written as DNA, the CDR3 is TGTGCCAGCAGCCCTTGGGGATATAGCAATCAGCCCCAGCATTTT. The chain recombines TRBV12-3 or TRBV12-4 with TRBJ1-5; D is ambiguous. The CDR3 has 15 residues. Trimming took 6 bases from V and 0 from J, leaving 12 bases between them.

This clonotype was counted at least ten times. The chain recombines TRBV4-1 with TRBJ2-5, with D perhaps matching TRBD2 (6 bases). This CDR3 comprises 19 residues. Trimming left V 1 base short and J 1 base short, with 22 bases between. Germline V gene data show CDR1 as MGHRA and CDR2 as YSYEKL. The DNA for the CDR3 is TGCGCCAGCAGCCAAGTCTTCCAGCGGGCTGCCTACACCCAAGAGACCCAGTACTTC. As protein: CASSQVFQRAAYTQETQYF.

In this sample, this clonotype turned up a few times. The chain links TRBV11-2 to TRBJ2-1, with 10 bases matching TRBD1. V trimming: 4 bases; J trimming: 8 bases; junction bases outside the gene matches: 2. This CDR3 spans 13 amino acids. CDR1 is SGHAT, CDR2 FQNNGV, per germline. This chain's CDR3 is CASSWDRGYEQFF. As DNA, the CDR3 is TGTGCCAGCAGCTGGGACAGGGGCTATGAGCAGTTCTTC. Variable domain in full (rest from reference TRBV11-2 and TRBJ2-1): EAGVAQSPRYKIIEKRQSVAFWCNPISGHATLYWYQQILGQGPKLLIQFQNNGVVDDSQLPKDRFSAERLKGVDSTLKIQPAKLEDSAVYLCASSWDRGYEQFFGPGTRLTVL.

This clonotype was seen many times. The CDR3 DNA follows: TGTGCCAGCAGCCAAGATATGGGGGCAAACTATGGCTACACCTTC. Protein: CASSQDMGANYGYTF. The rearrangement joins TRBV3-1 to TRBJ1-2; possible D gene TRBD1, 6 bases. Germline V gene data show CDR1 as LGHDT and CDR2 as YNNKEL (reference sequence). This CDR3 is 15 amino acids long. V gave up 0 bases and J gave up 2 bases, with 10 bases separating them.

On this clonotype: A read error may produce the germline difference seen at one junction end. V usage is TRBV29-1 and J usage is TRBJ2-2; D not resolved. CDR1 and CDR2 from the germline V gene are SQVTM and ANQGSEA. The CDR3 contains 13 residues. CDR3 in DNA: TGCAGCGTGAAGCAGGCGAACGCCGGGGAGCTGTTTTTT. Amino acid sequence: CSVKQANAGELFF.

This clonotype showed up many times. CDR3 sequence reads: CASSRGRSSSYEQYF. Here the CDR3 DNA reads TGTGCCAGCAGCCGCGGCCGTAGCAGCTCCTACGAGCAGTACTTC. The chain links TRBV14 to TRBJ2-7; D gene ambiguous. The CDR3 consists of 15 residues. Germline assignment: CDR1 SGHDN and CDR2 FVKESK. Trimming shortened V by 4 bases and J by 0 bases, and 13 bases separated the two germline ends. Drawing the rest from reference TRBV14 and TRBJ2-7, the complete variable domain is EAGVTQFPSHSVIEKGQTVTLRCDPISGHDNLYWYRRVMGKEIKFLLHFVKESKQDESGMPNNRFLAERTGGTYSTLKVQPAELEDSGVYFCASSRGRSSSYEQYFGPGTRLTVT.

The chain uses TRBV7-3 and TRBJ2-3; 10 bases align to TRBD2. The V gene's germline CDR1 is SGHTA and CDR2 FQGTGA. V was clipped by 5 bases and J by 3 bases; unmatched bases: 11. CDR3 length equals 17 residues. CDR3 residues: CASSASAGGPGTDTQYF. In DNA form, the CDR3 reads TGTGCCAGCAGCGCCTCAGCGGGAGGGCCAGGGACAGATACGCAGTATTTT.

This clonotype was counted many times. The J gene is TRBJ2-7, the V gene TRBV5-6; D possibly uses TRBD1 or TRBD2 (5 bases each). Trimming left V 3 bases short and J 5 bases short, with 18 bases between. This CDR3 has 15 amino acids. Germline loops: CDR1 SGHDT, CDR2 YYEEEE. CDR3 bases: TGTGCCAGCAGCTGGGGGACCCGGGGCACCCACGAGCAGTACTTC. This translates into CASSWGTRGTHEQYF. Full variable domain (outside the CDR3, taken from reference TRBV5-6 and TRBJ2-7): DAGVTQSPTHLIKTRGQQVTLRCSPKSGHDTVSWYQQALGQGPQFIFQYYEEEERQRGNFPDRFSGHQFPNYSSELNVNALLLGDSALYLCASSWGTRGTHEQYFGPGTRLTVT.

This clonotype was counted at least ten times. The junction differs from germline at one of its ends, possibly a read error. This rearrangement joins TRBV7-2 to TRBJ2-7, with 9 bases aligning to TRBD1. The CDR3 has 11 amino acids. Germline V CDR1 and CDR2: SGHTA, FQGNSA. CDR3 bases: TGTGCCAGCATCCCGAGGGACAGGGAAGACTTC. Its translation is CASIPRDREDF.